Presented here are 27 T cell receptor beta chains from one specimen sequenced in a study of beta chain features in type 1 diabetes. Sequenced material consisted of expressed TCRB transcripts (all of the isolated RNA was reverse transcribed). The protocol was immunoSEQ multiplex PCR, while the TCRdb copy is restricted to in-frame clones and leaves out a portion. The table has roughly 450,000 clones, roughly 14% seen once; the top ten hold about 0.04%. Sequencing was performed on naive CD4+ T cells from blood. These receptors were obtained from a man in his thirties or forties in good health.

This clone was detected only a few times. The rearrangement joins TRBV7-2 to TRBJ1-1; D not certain. Germline lookup yields CDR1 SGHTA and CDR2 FQGNSA. Trimming pared 1 base from V and 1 base from J, leaving 7 bases between. This CDR3 is built from 14 residues. CDR3: CASSLVPENTEAFF. CDR3 coding DNA: TGTGCCAGCAGCTTAGTTCCAGAGAACACTGAAGCTTTCTTT.

This clone was counted only a few times. The V call is TRBV5-1, the J call TRBJ1-1; D ambiguous. Germline V CDR1 and CDR2: SGHRS, YFSETQ. V lost 0 bases and J lost 5, with 11 bases in between. The CDR3 consists of 14 residues. The CDR3 sequence is CASSLEVGRTEAFF. In DNA form, the CDR3 reads TGCGCCAGCAGCTTGGAGGTAGGGAGGACTGAAGCTTTCTTT.

The J gene is TRBJ1-2, the V gene TRBV7-2; tentative D call: TRBD1 (5 bases). The V end was cut by 1 base, the J end by 8 bases, with 8 bases between. The CDR3 runs 12 residues. CDR1 and CDR2 (germline): SGHTA, FQGNSA. CDR3 loop: CASSLGGAGYTF. The CDR3 bases are TGTGCCAGCAGCTTAGGAGGGGCCGGCTACACCTTC.

This clone was recorded a few times. This chain connects TRBV20-1 to TRBJ1-5; D is uncertain. Germline V gene lookup returns CDR1 DFQATT and CDR2 SNEGSKA (reference sequence). Trimming took 0 bases from V and 15 from J, leaving 12 bases between them. The CDR3 contains 11 residues. The CDR3 region is CSARDGVVRHF. Here the CDR3 DNA reads TGCAGTGCTAGAGATGGTGTGGTGAGGCATTTT.

This clone was observed a few times. The chain uses TRBV7-9 and TRBJ2-5; the match to TRBD2 covers 10 bases. Germline CDR1 is SEHNR and CDR2 is FQNEAQ (reference sequence). This CDR3 region has 18 residues. The J segment lost 4 bases and the V segment lost 1 base, leaving 12 bases of the junction unmatched. The CDR3 loop is CASSLGSSGSGMGETQYF. CDR3 coding DNA: TGTGCCAGCAGCTTAGGGTCTAGCGGGAGCGGAATGGGAGAGACCCAGTACTTC.

This clone was seen a few times. In the same sample, other DNA sequences code for this CDR3. For the CDR3, the DNA is TGTGCCAGCAGCCCCCTCAGGGATGGCTACACCTTC. It specifies CASSPLRDGYTF. The chain combines TRBV9 with TRBJ1-2; possibly TRBD1 for D (5 bases). The CDR3 is made up of 12 amino acids. Looked up from germline, CDR1 is SGDLS and CDR2 is YYNGEE. Trimming pared 4 bases from V and 6 bases from J, leaving 10 bases between.

The chain joins TRBV9 to TRBJ2-7, with TRBD1 matching 11 bases. Germline-derived CDR1 and CDR2 are SGDLS and YYNGEE. The CDR3 contains 18 residues. The V segment lost 0 bases and the J segment 4 bases; nucleotides outside the gene matches: 12. Here the CDR3 reads CASSVVFPGQGAIYEQYV. The DNA of the CDR3 is TGTGCCAGCAGCGTAGTTTTCCCCGGACAGGGGGCAATATACGAGCAGTACGTC.

This clone was found a few times. CDR3 coding DNA: TGTGCCTGGAGTAGTAGGGAAGGAGTAAACACTGAAGCTTTCTTT. It encodes CAWSSREGVNTEAFF. The chain joins TRBV30 to TRBJ1-1, with D hard to call. The CDR3 contains 15 residues. The germline V gene encodes CDR1 GTSNPN and CDR2 SVGIG (reference sequence). The ends were cut back, 2 bases at V and 2 bases at J, with 15 bases in the middle. Full variable domain (outside the CDR3, taken from reference TRBV30 and TRBJ1-1): SQTIHQWPATLVQPVGSPLSLECTVEGTSNPNLYWYRQAAGRGLQLLFYSVGIGQISSEVPQNLSASRPQDRQFILSSKKLLLSDSGFYLCAWSSREGVNTEAFFGQGTRLTVV.

This clone was seen a handful of times. This chain uses TRBV4-3 with TRBJ2-3; either TRBD1 or TRBD2 may fit D (6 bases each). The CDR3 runs to 14 residues. Germline V gene lookup returns CDR1 LGHNA and CDR2 YSLEER. Trimming stripped 5 bases from V and 4 bases from J, with 13 bases between. This CDR3 reads CASSWGRGADTQYF. The CDR3 DNA reads TGCGCCAGCAGCTGGGGGCGGGGAGCAGATACGCAGTATTTT.

DNA for the CDR3: TGTGCCAGCAGCGGGCCCCGGGCTAGCGGGAGGGTTGAGCAGTTCTTC. As protein: CASSGPRASGRVEQFF. The chain carries TRBV9 and TRBJ2-1, with 12 bases that match TRBD2. Germline V CDR1 and CDR2: SGDLS, YYNGEE. After removal of 3 bases from V and 9 bases from J, the junction contained 10 bases not matched to a gene. The CDR3 totals 16 residues. Full variable domain (remainder filled in from reference TRBV9 and TRBJ2-1): DSGVTQTPKHLITATGQRVTLRCSPRSGDLSVYWYQQSLDQGLQFLIQYYNGEERAKGNILERFSAQQFPDLHSELNLSSLELGDSALYFCASSGPRASGRVEQFFGPGTRLTVL.

A few counts support this clone. The genes are TRBV30 and TRBJ1-2; no definite D call. Germline V gives CDR1 GTSNPN, CDR2 SVGIG (reference sequence). The V end was cut by 5 bases, the J end by 7 bases, with 11 bases between. CDR3 length equals 11 residues. The CDR3 DNA follows: TGTGCCTGGGGGATTATAGGTGGCTACACCTTC. Translated: CAWGIIGGYTF.

The J gene is TRBJ2-1, the V gene TRBV4-1; D perhaps matches TRBD1 (5 bases). CDR3 length: 17 amino acids. The V end lost 0 bases, the J end lost 7 bases, and 19 bases lay between the germline ends. Germline V CDR1 and CDR2: MGHRA, YSYEKL. The CDR3 DNA sequence: TGCGCCAGCAGCCAAGATCGTAGAACCCTCAAGGGGAATGAGCAGTTCTTC. Protein: CASSQDRRTLKGNEQFF.

This clone showed up just a few times. This chain joins TRBV12-5 and TRBJ1-5, with D possibly TRBD1 on 5 matching bases. The ends were cut back, 11 bases at V and 9 bases at J, with 26 bases in the middle. Germline V lookup: CDR1 LGHNT, CDR2 FRNRAP. CDR3 length: 15 amino acids. The CDR3 nucleotides are TGTGCTTGTGTCCGGGGCCTGGCCGAGCCGCGGCCCCAGCATTTT. Amino acid sequence: CACVRGLAEPRPQHF.

This rearrangement joins TRBV5-1 to TRBJ2-3, with 10 bases identical to TRBD2. V gave up 4 bases and J gave up 0 bases; unmatched junction bases: 14. CDR1 and CDR2 (germline): SGHRS, YFSETQ. The CDR3 has 19 residues. CDR3 nucleotides: TGCGCCAGCAGCCTTCTTACCTTTAGCGGGAGGACTAGCACAGATACGCAGTATTTT. Translation: CASSLLTFSGRTSTDTQYF.

Ten or more counts support this clone. The V and J genes are TRBV19 and TRBJ2-1, with D perhaps being TRBD1 or TRBD2 (5 bases each). Germline V gene sequence: CDR1 LNHDA, CDR2 SQIVND (reference sequence). Trimming took off 7 bases at V and 9 bases at J, with 16 bases between the two ends. The CDR3 is made up of 13 amino acids. CDR3 DNA: TGTGCCAGTACGGTCCAAGGGACGGGTGAGCAGTTCTTC. Amino acid sequence: CASTVQGTGEQFF.

This chain links TRBV4-1 with TRBJ2-1, with TRBD2 matching over 11 bases. Germline CDR1 is MGHRA and CDR2 is YSYEKL. Losses at the gene ends were 1 base for V and 2 bases for J; bases not matched to a gene: 16. This CDR3 has 21 amino acids. DNA for the CDR3: TGCGCCAGCAGCCAAGTTGTCATCGGGCTAGCGGGGGGCCTTACCTACAATGAGCAGTTCTTC. Translating gives CASSQVVIGLAGGLTYNEQFF.

This chain uses TRBV5-6 with TRBJ2-5, with TRBD2 matching over 9 bases. This CDR3 is 13 amino acids long. The V and J ends lost 4 bases and 5 bases, in that order; junction bases with no gene match: 3. Germline V gene lookup returns CDR1 SGHDT and CDR2 YYEEEE. In DNA form, the CDR3 reads TGTGCCAGCAGCATGACTAGCGGTGAGACCCAGTACTTC. Translated: CASSMTSGETQYF.

The gene calls are TRBV9 and TRBJ2-2; D is unresolved. This CDR3 is 14 amino acids long. The V and J ends lost 2 bases and 7 bases respectively, with 12 bases between them. Germline assignment: CDR1 SGDLS and CDR2 YYNGEE. In nucleotides, the CDR3 is TGTGCCAGCAGCGTGAACATACAAAACGGGGAGCTGTTTTTT. Translating it yields CASSVNIQNGELFF.

The sample holds a few counts of this clone. The chain combines TRBV6-1 with TRBJ2-5; TRBD2 is a possible D gene (5 bases). Trimming shortened V by 4 bases and J by 6 bases, and 24 bases separated the two germline ends. Looked up from germline, CDR1 is MNHNS and CDR2 is SASEGT. The CDR3 loop spans 17 amino acids. This CDR3 is CASSGIGIQRLGKTQYF. CDR3 nucleotide sequence: TGTGCCAGCAGTGGTATCGGGATACAGCGCCTGGGAAAGACCCAGTACTTC.

The J gene is TRBJ2-4, the V gene TRBV20-1, with D possibly matching TRBD2 (7 bases). The CDR3 sequence is 11 residues long. V was cut by 7 bases and J by 6 bases, with 10 bases left in between. The germline V gene has CDR1 DFQATT and CDR2 SNEGSKA (reference sequence). CDR3 nucleotide sequence: TGCAGTGTCGGGGGGCCAAACATTCAGTACTTC. It specifies CSVGGPNIQYF.

This clone was picked up a small number of times. This chain links TRBV28 with TRBJ2-2; TRBD2 might be the D (5 bases). V was pared by 6 bases and J by 1 base, with 6 bases between. CDR1 is MDHEN and CDR2 is SYDVKM in the germline V gene. CDR3 length equals 13 residues. The CDR3 protein is CASRAGNTGELFF. In DNA form, the CDR3 reads TGTGCCAGCAGGGCGGGGAACACCGGGGAGCTGTTTTTT. Full variable domain (rest looked up from reference TRBV28 and TRBJ2-2): DVKVTQSSRYLVKRTGEKVFLECVQDMDHENMFWYRQDPGLGLRLIYFSYDVKMKEKGDIPEGYSVSREKKERFSLILESASTNQTSMYLCASRAGNTGELFFGEGSRLTVL.

This rearrangement joins TRBV29-1 to TRBJ1-2; 7 positions agree with TRBD1. Unmatched junction bases numbered 5, after V lost 4 bases and J lost 6 bases. CDR1 is SQVTM and CDR2 is ANQGSEA in the germline V gene. The CDR3 extends over 12 amino acids. CDR3 sequence: CSVGDRAHGYTF. The CDR3 nucleotides are TGCAGCGTTGGCGACAGGGCTCATGGCTACACCTTC.

V is TRBV29-1 and J is TRBJ1-1; D is ambiguous. Germline assignment: CDR1 SQVTM and CDR2 ANQGSEA. This CDR3 has 14 amino acids. Trimming took 2 bases from V and 1 from J, leaving 11 bases between them. The CDR3 here is CSVETHGRNTEAFF. Written as DNA, the CDR3 is TGCAGCGTTGAAACCCATGGGAGGAACACTGAAGCTTTCTTT.

The chain couples TRBV19 to TRBJ2-1; 10 nucleotides agree with TRBD2. The CDR3 has 16 amino acids. V was clipped by 5 bases and J by 0 bases; unmatched bases: 4. In germline, CDR1 is LNHDA, CDR2 SQIVND (reference sequence). The CDR3, as DNA: TGTGCCAGTAGTCTATCTAGCGGGAGCTCCTACAATGAGCAGTTCTTC. Protein sequence: CASSLSSGSSYNEQFF.

This clone was seen a few times. The chain employs TRBV5-4 and TRBJ2-3; 7 positions match TRBD2. Germline lookup yields CDR1 SGHNT and CDR2 YYREEE (reference sequence). Trimming removed 9 bases from V and 1 base from J; junction bases left unmatched: 8. This CDR3 comprises 14 residues. Here the CDR3 reads CATTVSGGTDTQYF. The DNA for the CDR3 is TGTGCCACCACGGTGAGCGGGGGCACAGATACGCAGTATTTT.

This clone was counted a few times. The rearrangement links TRBV25-1 to TRBJ2-2; a weak D match, TRBD2 (6 bases). This CDR3 is 16 amino acids long. Per the germline V gene, CDR1 is MGHDK and CDR2 is SYGVNS. V was pared by 1 base and J by 4 bases, with 13 bases between. The CDR3, as DNA: TGTGCCAGCAGTGAATTGTTAGCGGAGGTCACCGGGGAGCTGTTTTTT. Protein: CASSELLAEVTGELFF. Full variable domain (remainder filled in from reference TRBV25-1 and TRBJ2-2): EADIYQTPRYLVIGTGKKITLECSQTMGHDKMYWYQQDPGMELHLIHYSYGVNSTEKGDLSSESTVSRIRTEHFPLTLESARPSHTSQYLCASSELLAEVTGELFFGEGSRLTVL.

The genes are TRBV7-9 and TRBJ2-3, with 7 bases lining up with TRBD1. The V and J ends lost 6 bases and 0 bases, in that order; junction bases with no gene match: 6. The CDR3 covers 15 residues. The germline CDR1 and CDR2 sequences are SEHNR and FQNEAQ (reference sequence). The DNA for the CDR3 is TGTGCCAGCAGAAGACAGGGTGGTAGCACAGATACGCAGTATTTT. This gives the protein CASRRQGGSTDTQYF.